These 5 T cell receptor beta chains were all obtained from the same sample, sequenced in a study of T cells in localized non-small cell lung cancer. The protocol was immunoSEQ multiplex PCR, while the TCRdb copy is restricted to in-frame clones and leaves out a portion. The sample has about 52,000 clones, roughly 86% seen once. The source material was PBMCs, sampled before any cancer treatment. The receptors originated from a female donor with stage II lung adenocarcinoma.

V usage is TRBV9 and J usage is TRBJ1-3; D may be TRBD1 (6 bases). The CDR3 loop spans 15 amino acids. Trimming took off 4 bases at V and 2 bases at J, with 13 bases between the two ends. CDR1 is SGDLS, CDR2 YYNGEE, per germline. The DNA for the CDR3 is TGTGCCAGCAGCCCTGGGGGGGGCCCTGGAAACACCATATATTTT. Translated: CASSPGGGPGNTIYF. The full variable domain, rest sourced from reference TRBV9 and TRBJ1-3, is DSGVTQTPKHLITATGQRVTLRCSPRSGDLSVYWYQQSLDQGLQFLIQYYNGEERAKGNILERFSAQQFPDLHSELNLSSLELGDSALYFCASSPGGGPGNTIYFGEGSWLTVV.

The chain has TRBV7-8 and TRBJ2-5; possibly TRBD1 for D (5 bases). The germline CDR1 and CDR2 sequences are SGHVS and FQNEAQ. V lost 7 bases to trimming and J lost 1 base, with 28 bases between them. This CDR3 has 19 amino acids. DNA for the CDR3: TGTGCCAGCACTCTAGGGGTTTTTGGCCAGGGAAGAATCCAAGAGACCCAGTACTTC. It translates to CASTLGVFGQGRIQETQYF.

This clone was picked up a small number of times. The chain recombines TRBV15 with TRBJ2-1; TRBD1 aligns across 7 bases. CDR1 is LNHNV, CDR2 YYDKDF, per germline (reference sequence). CDR3 size: 14 residues. Unmatched junction bases numbered 10, after V lost 5 bases and J lost 9 bases. CDR3 residues: CATSSGQDPGEQFF. The DNA of the CDR3 is TGTGCCACCAGCTCCGGACAGGATCCGGGTGAGCAGTTCTTC.

This chain joins TRBV15 and TRBJ1-5; no clear D. Per germline, CDR1 LNHNV and CDR2 YYDKDF (reference sequence). The CDR3 has 14 amino acids. Deletions cut 2 bases from V and 5 bases from J, with 10 bases between. CDR3 coding DNA: TGTGCCACCAGCAGATCCGGGAATGATCAGCCCCAGCATTTT. Its translation is CATSRSGNDQPQHF.

V gene TRBV9 combines with J gene TRBJ1-2; D not resolved. The CDR3 is 14 amino acids. V lost 0 bases and J lost 2, with 8 bases in between. Germline assignment: CDR1 SGDLS and CDR2 YYNGEE. CDR3 nucleotides: TGTGCCAGCAGCGTAGCGTCCGGAAACTATGGCTACACCTTC. Protein sequence: CASSVASGNYGYTF.